The T cell receptor beta chain described here comes from a study of blood T cells in healthy people across ages. On the study more broadly: Template switching captured about one barcoded beta molecule per two T cells.

Study outcomes and limitations: Strongly correlated with naive T cell percentage was TCR beta diversity.

Through a sample-barcoded 5' primer and a J-beta primer mix, a second PCR was run for roughly 6 to 11 cycles. One entry per CDR3 protein results from TCRdb running MiXCR on the 5' RACE reads. Here the sample spans roughly 2 million distinct CDR3 sequences, around 48% being singletons. Caucasian individuals from Russia who were healthy and aged about 6 to 95 acted as donors. PBMCs, at least 6.5 million per sample, were isolated. Germline values: CDR1 SEHNR, CDR2 FQNEAQ (reference sequence). Trimming pared 5 bases from V and 6 bases from J, leaving 16 bases between. The CDR3 runs to 14 residues. Of note for this clonotype: Its antigen is currently unknown.

The rearrangement uses TRBV7-9 and TRBJ1-1, with D possibly being TRBD1 (6 bases). This TCR was recovered from a middle-aged woman in good health. Sequencing input: blood. CDR3 coding DNA: TGTGCCAGCAGCCAAGGGGACGGGGGCCCTGAAGCTTTCTTT. Amino acid sequence: CASSQGDGGPEAFF.